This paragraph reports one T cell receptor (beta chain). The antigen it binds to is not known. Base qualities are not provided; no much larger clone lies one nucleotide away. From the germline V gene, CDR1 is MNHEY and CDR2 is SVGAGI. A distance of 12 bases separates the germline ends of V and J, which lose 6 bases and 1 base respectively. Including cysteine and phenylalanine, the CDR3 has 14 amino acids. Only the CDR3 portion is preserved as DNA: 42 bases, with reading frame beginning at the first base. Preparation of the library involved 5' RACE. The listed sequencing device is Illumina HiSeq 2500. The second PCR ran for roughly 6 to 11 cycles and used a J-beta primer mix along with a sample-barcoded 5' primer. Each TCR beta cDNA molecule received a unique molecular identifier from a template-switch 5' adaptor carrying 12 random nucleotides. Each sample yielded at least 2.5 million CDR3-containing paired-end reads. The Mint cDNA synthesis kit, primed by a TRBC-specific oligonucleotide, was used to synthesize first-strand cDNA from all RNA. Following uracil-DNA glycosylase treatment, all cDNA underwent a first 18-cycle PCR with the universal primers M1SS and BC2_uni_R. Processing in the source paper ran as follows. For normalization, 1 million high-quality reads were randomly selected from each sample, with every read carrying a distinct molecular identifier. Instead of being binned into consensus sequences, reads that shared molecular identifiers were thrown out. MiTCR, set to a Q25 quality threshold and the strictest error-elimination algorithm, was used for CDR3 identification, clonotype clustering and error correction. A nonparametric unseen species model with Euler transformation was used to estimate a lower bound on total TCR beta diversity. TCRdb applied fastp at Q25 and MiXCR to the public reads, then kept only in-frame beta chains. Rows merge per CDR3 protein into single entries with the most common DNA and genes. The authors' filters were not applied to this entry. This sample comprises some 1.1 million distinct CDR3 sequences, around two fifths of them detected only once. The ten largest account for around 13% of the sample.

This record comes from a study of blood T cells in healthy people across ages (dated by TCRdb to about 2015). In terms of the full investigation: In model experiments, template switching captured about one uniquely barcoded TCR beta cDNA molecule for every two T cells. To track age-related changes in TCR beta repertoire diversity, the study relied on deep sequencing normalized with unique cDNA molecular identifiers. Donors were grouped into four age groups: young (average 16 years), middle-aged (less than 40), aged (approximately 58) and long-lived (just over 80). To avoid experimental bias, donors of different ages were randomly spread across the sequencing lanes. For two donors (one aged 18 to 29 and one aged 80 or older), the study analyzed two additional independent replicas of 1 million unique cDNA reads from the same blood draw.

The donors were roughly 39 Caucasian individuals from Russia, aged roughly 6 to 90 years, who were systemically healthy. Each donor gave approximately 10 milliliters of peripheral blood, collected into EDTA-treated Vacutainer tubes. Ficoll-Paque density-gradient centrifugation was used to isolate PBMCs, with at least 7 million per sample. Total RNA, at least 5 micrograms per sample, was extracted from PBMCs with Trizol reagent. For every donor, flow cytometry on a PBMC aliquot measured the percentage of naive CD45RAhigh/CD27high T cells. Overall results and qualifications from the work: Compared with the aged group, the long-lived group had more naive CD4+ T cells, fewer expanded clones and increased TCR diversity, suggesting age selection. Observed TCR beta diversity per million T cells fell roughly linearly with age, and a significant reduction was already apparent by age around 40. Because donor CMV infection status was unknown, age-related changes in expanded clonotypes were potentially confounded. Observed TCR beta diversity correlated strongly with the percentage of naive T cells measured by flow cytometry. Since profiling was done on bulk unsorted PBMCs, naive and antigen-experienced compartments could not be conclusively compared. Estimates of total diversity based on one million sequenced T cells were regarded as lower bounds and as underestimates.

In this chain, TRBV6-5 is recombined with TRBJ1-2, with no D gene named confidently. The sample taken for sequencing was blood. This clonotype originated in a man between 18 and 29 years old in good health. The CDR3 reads CASRGGVLNYGYTF. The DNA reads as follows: TGTGCCAGCAGGGGAGGAGTACTTAACTATGGCTACACCTTC.